This T cell receptor (beta chain) was documented in a study of blood T cell repertoires in COVID-19. Overall study context: Italy, Spain and the United States were the sources of the convalescent and acute COVID-19 samples. Sample material is recorded as cDNA or gDNA derived from T cells, B-cell-depleted T cells, or PBMCs.

Per germline, CDR1 MNHEY and CDR2 SVGAGI. The length of the CDR3 is 15 residues. V lost 6 bases, J lost 0 bases, and 3 bases stayed unmatched. As handled by the study authors: From reference gene primer amplification, estimates of nucleated cell counts were derived. Libraries were prepared by immunoSEQ multiplex PCR; TCRdb keeps only in-frame clonotypes and omits some of them. The DNA was the basis for D and trimming; V, J and clone size are from that table. The table includes roughly 250,000 clones, around 86% detected once. This chain links TRBV6-5 with TRBJ2-3; the match to TRBD2 covers 10 bases. This receptor was obtained from a woman aged 60 to 75 with active or convalescent COVID-19. The source material was peripheral blood. DNA for the CDR3: TGTGCCAGCAGACTTAGCGGGGGGAGCACAGATACGCAGTATTTT. It yields the protein CASRLSGGSTDTQYF.